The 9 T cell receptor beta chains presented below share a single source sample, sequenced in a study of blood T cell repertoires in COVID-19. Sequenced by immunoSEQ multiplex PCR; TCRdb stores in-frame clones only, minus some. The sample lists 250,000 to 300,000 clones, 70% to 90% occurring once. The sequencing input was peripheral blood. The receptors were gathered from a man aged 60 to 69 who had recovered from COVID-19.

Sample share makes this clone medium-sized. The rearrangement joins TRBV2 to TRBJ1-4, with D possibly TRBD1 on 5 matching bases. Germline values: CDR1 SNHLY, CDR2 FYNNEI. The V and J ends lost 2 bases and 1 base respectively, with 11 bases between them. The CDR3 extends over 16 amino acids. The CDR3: CASSEIGGGTNEKLFF. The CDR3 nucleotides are TGTGCCAGCAGTGAAATTGGGGGAGGAACTAATGAAAAACTGTTTTTT.

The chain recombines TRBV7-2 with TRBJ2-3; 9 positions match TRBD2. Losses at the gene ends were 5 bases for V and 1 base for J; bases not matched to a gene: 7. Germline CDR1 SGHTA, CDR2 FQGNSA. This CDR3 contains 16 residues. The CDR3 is CASSDPGTSRTDTQYF. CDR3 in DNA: TGTGCCAGCAGCGACCCCGGGACTAGCCGCACAGATACGCAGTATTTT.

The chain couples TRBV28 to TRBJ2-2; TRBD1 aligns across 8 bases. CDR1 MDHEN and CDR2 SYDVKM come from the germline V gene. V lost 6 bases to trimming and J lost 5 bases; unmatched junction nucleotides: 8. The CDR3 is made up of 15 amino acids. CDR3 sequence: CASRGGQGETGELFF. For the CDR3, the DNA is TGTGCCAGCAGGGGAGGACAGGGAGAAACCGGGGAGCTGTTTTTT. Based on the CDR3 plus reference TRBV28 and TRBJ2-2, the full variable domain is DVKVTQSSRYLVKRTGEKVFLECVQDMDHENMFWYRQDPGLGLRLIYFSYDVKMKEKGDIPEGYSVSREKKERFSLILESASTNQTSMYLCASRGGQGETGELFFGEGSRLTVL.

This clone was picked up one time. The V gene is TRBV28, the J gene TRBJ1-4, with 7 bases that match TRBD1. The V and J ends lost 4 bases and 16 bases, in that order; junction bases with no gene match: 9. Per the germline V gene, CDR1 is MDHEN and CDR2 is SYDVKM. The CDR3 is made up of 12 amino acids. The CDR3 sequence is CASSSRTGPRFF. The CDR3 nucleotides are TGTGCCAGCAGTTCCCGGACAGGCCCACGGTTTTTT.

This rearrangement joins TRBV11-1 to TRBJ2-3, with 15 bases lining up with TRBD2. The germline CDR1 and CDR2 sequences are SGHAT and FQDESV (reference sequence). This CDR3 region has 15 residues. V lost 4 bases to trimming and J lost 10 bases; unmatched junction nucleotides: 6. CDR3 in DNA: TGTGCCAGCAGCTCCGGACTAGCGGGAGGGGTGGCGCAGTATTTT. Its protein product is CASSSGLAGGVAQYF.

CDR3 sequence: CATSADRSTDTQYF. CDR3 in DNA: TGTGCCACCTCCGCCGACAGGAGCACAGATACGCAGTATTTT. J is TRBJ2-3 and V is TRBV24-1, with D possibly matching TRBD1 (6 bases). The CDR3 is 14 amino acids. Trimming left V 9 bases short and J 0 bases short, with 12 bases between. The germline gives CDR1 KGHDR, CDR2 SFDVKD.

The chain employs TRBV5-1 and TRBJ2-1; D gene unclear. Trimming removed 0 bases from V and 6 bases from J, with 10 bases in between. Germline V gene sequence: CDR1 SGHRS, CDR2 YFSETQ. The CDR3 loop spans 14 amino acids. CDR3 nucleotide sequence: TGCGCCAGCAGCTTGGCCCTACCCCCCAATGAGCAGTTCTTC. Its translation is CASSLALPPNEQFF.

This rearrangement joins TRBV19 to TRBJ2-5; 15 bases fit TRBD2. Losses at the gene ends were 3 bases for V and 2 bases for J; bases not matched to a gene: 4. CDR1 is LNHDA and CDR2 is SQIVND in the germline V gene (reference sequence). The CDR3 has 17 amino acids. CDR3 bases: TGTGCCAGTAGTATCGGTGGACTAGCGGGAGGGCAAGAGACCCAGTACTTC. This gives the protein CASSIGGLAGGQETQYF. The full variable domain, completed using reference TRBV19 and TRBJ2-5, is DGGITQSPKYLFRKEGQNVTLSCEQNLNHDAMYWYRQDPGQGLRLIYYSQIVNDFQKGDIAEGYSVSREKKESFPLTVTSAQKNPTAFYLCASSIGGLAGGQETQYFGPGTRLLVL.

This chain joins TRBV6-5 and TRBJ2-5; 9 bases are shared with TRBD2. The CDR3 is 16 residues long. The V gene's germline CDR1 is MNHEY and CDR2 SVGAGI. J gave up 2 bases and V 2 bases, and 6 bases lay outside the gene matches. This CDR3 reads CASSYRAGGSQETQYF. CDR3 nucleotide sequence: TGTGCCAGCAGTTACAGGGCGGGGGGGTCTCAAGAGACCCAGTACTTC.